Presented here are 23 T cell receptor beta chains from one specimen sequenced in a study of regulatory T cells in long-lasting Graves disease. Noted time point: newly diagnosed GD, antithyroid drugs for less than 3 months. After RNA was extracted from PBMCs, the TCR library was made from it. The TCR beta library used iRepertoire HTBI primers with Arm-PCR amplification of CDR3. TCRdb used MiXCR to reprocess the multiplex PCR reads, holding one entry per CDR3 protein. There are 400,000 to 500,000 distinct CDR3 sequences in the sample; about 14% occur only once, and about a sixth lies in the top ten. Separately, the same data were catalogued under a study of T cells in Graves' hyperthyroidism and ophthalmopathy.

The specimen comprised peripheral blood mononuclear cells (PBMCs), sampled at new diagnosis, from a patient treated with antithyroid drugs. Every receptor here comes from a woman in her fifties or sixties with Graves disease.

This clonotype was found many times. The chain carries TRBV7-9 and TRBJ2-2; the D is unclear. This CDR3 contains 13 residues. Trimming removed 1 base at V and 7 bases at J, with 7 bases between. Germline V lookup: CDR1 SEHNR, CDR2 FQNEAQ (reference sequence). The CDR3: CASSLGLIGELFF. In DNA form, the CDR3 reads TGTGCCAGCAGCTTAGGTTTGATCGGGGAGCTGTTTTTT.

This clonotype has a handful of counts. The chain recombines TRBV14 with TRBJ2-1; D is possibly TRBD1 (6 bases). This CDR3 has 15 residues. Germline lookup yields CDR1 SGHDN and CDR2 FVKESK. Trimming removed 2 bases at V and 3 bases at J, with 11 bases between. In DNA, the CDR3 is TGTGCCAGCAGCCAACTGAAGGGGGACTACAATGAGCAGTTCTTC. It translates to CASSQLKGDYNEQFF.

The table lists this clonotype with many counts. V is TRBV2 and J is TRBJ2-1; 12 nucleotides match TRBD2. Germline V CDR1 and CDR2: SNHLY, FYNNEI. Trimming cost V 3 bases and J 5 bases; bases outside gene matches: 8. The CDR3 length is 17 residues. CDR3 sequence (DNA): TGTGCCAGCAGTGATTCTCTAGCGGGAGGGCCTGACAATGAGCAGTTCTTC. This encodes CASSDSLAGGPDNEQFF.

A few counts support this clonotype. The chain recombines TRBV10-3 with TRBJ2-3; 7 bases agree with TRBD2. CDR3 size: 15 residues. CDR1 and CDR2 (germline): ENHRY, SYGVKD. V lost 0 bases and J lost 1; bases outside the gene matches: 1. CDR3 sequence reads: CAISESAGGTDTQYF. The CDR3 DNA follows: TGTGCCATCAGTGAGTCGGCGGGAGGCACAGATACGCAGTATTTT.

This clonotype was counted at least ten times. The gene calls are TRBV5-1 and TRBJ2-2, with D perhaps TRBD2 (5 bases). V gave up 1 base and J gave up 5 bases, with 12 bases separating them. Germline V gene sequence: CDR1 SGHRS, CDR2 YFSETQ. This CDR3 has 15 residues. Written as DNA, the CDR3 is TGCGCCAGCAGCTTGAAGGAGAGCGGAACCGGGGAGCTGTTTTTT. This gives the protein CASSLKESGTGELFF.

This clonotype was picked up many times. This chain joins TRBV3-1 and TRBJ2-5; tentatively, D is TRBD1 or TRBD2 (5 bases each). Germline loops: CDR1 LGHDT, CDR2 YNNKEL (reference sequence). The CDR3 totals 15 residues. The V end lost 4 bases, the J end lost 1 base, and 13 bases lay between the germline ends. The CDR3, as DNA: TGTGCCAGCAGCCGGGGGATGAGGGTCCAAGAGACCCAGTACTTC. Translated, it gives CASSRGMRVQETQYF.

The J gene is TRBJ2-6, the V gene TRBV5-6; TRBD2 matches at 9 bases. CDR3 length: 18 residues. The germline V gene encodes CDR1 SGHDT and CDR2 YYEEEE. V was clipped by 1 base and J by 3 bases; unmatched bases: 8. This CDR3 is CASSLMVAGVRGANVLTF. The CDR3 nucleotides read TGTGCCAGCAGCTTGATGGTAGCGGGAGTACGTGGGGCCAACGTCCTGACTTTC.

This clonotype was observed many times. The chain carries TRBV28 and TRBJ1-1; possibly TRBD1 for D (5 bases). The V gene's germline CDR1 is MDHEN and CDR2 SYDVKM. Trimming shortened V by 6 bases and J by 1 base, and 15 bases separated the two germline ends. CDR3 size: 15 residues. The CDR3 nucleotides are TGTGCCAGCAGCGATGCGGGACTTAAGAACACTGAAGCTTTCTTT. This gives the protein CASSDAGLKNTEAFF.

This clonotype came up many times. The chain carries TRBV28 and TRBJ2-7; 14 positions match TRBD2. Germline V gene lookup returns CDR1 MDHEN and CDR2 SYDVKM. With V trimmed by 4 bases and J by 9 bases, 11 bases remained unmatched. This CDR3 contains 16 residues. The CDR3 sequence: CASSSQPGTSGRWQYF. The DNA for the CDR3 is TGTGCCAGCAGTTCACAACCCGGGACTAGCGGGAGATGGCAGTACTTC.

This clonotype has a count of ten or more. The genes are TRBV18 and TRBJ1-1; no definite D call. Germline loops: CDR1 KGHSH, CDR2 LQKENI. The CDR3 covers 15 residues. The V end was cut by 2 bases, the J end by 2 bases, with 12 bases between. CDR3 sequence: CASSPGEPANTEAFF. CDR3 coding DNA: TGTGCCAGCTCACCAGGTGAACCTGCCAACACTGAAGCTTTCTTT.

This chain uses TRBV19 with TRBJ1-3; D is unclear. Trimming removed 8 bases at V and 0 bases at J, with 17 bases between. The CDR3 runs 16 residues. Germline V gives CDR1 LNHDA, CDR2 SQIVND (reference sequence). As DNA, the CDR3 is TGTGCCAGTGCCCTACTCTCACAGAGCTCTGGAAACACCATATATTTT. This codes for CASALLSQSSGNTIYF.

This clonotype was observed a handful of times. This rearrangement joins TRBV20-1 to TRBJ2-5; perhaps TRBD2 as D (5 bases). Germline CDR1 DFQATT, CDR2 SNEGSKA (reference sequence). This CDR3 comprises 14 residues. Trimming removed 1 base at V and 0 bases at J, with 9 bases between. The chain's CDR3 is CSARGRQNQETQYF. CDR3 bases: TGCAGTGCTAGAGGGAGGCAGAACCAAGAGACCCAGTACTTC.

As concerns this clonotype: A single base separates this from a much larger clone, so it may be a read error. This rearrangement joins TRBV14 to TRBJ2-5; 10 positions match TRBD2. CDR3 length: 17 residues. CDR1 SGHDN and CDR2 FVKESK come from the germline V gene. The CDR3 nucleotides read TGTGCCGGCAGCCAAGGGGTAAAACTAGCGGGAAAAGAGACCCAGTACTTC. Residues: CAGSQGVKLAGKETQYF.

This clonotype appeared many times. This chain uses TRBV7-3 with TRBJ2-2, with 11 bases that match TRBD2. Trimming cost V 5 bases and J 4 bases; bases outside gene matches: 15. From germline, CDR1 is SGHTA and CDR2 FQGTGA. The length of the CDR3 is 19 residues. The CDR3 region has the DNA TGTGCCAGCAGCCCAGGACTAGCGGGCAGATACCCCTCCACCGGGGAGCTGTTTTTT. This sequence encodes CASSPGLAGRYPSTGELFF.

The gene calls are TRBV3-1 and TRBJ2-7, with D perhaps TRBD2 (6 bases). Germline assignment: CDR1 LGHDT and CDR2 YNNKEL (reference sequence). The CDR3 is made up of 15 amino acids. V lost 1 base and J 4 bases, leaving 14 bases between the germline ends. CDR3 nucleotides: TGTGCCAGCAGCCAAGGCCCGGGAGATCAGTACGAGCAGTACTTC. As protein: CASSQGPGDQYEQYF.

There are a few counts of this clonotype. The chain links TRBV20-1 to TRBJ2-1; TRBD1 aligns across 8 bases. Germline V gene sequence: CDR1 DFQATT, CDR2 SNEGSKA (reference sequence). This CDR3 has 15 amino acids. V was pared by 0 bases and J by 5 bases, with 6 bases of the junction left unmatched. Written as DNA, the CDR3 is TGCAGTGCTAGAGATCCCGGACAGGGAAACAATGAGCAGTTCTTC. Its protein product is CSARDPGQGNNEQFF.

J is TRBJ1-5 and V is TRBV24-1; 7 bases are a match to TRBD1. The CDR3 extends over 14 amino acids. The germline V gene encodes CDR1 KGHDR and CDR2 SFDVKD. V lost 4 bases and J lost 8; bases outside the gene matches: 7. CDR3 sequence (DNA): TGTGCCACCAGTGACAGCCAGGGGGGTGAGCCCCAGCATTTT. Translated: CATSDSQGGEPQHF.

This clonotype was seen at least ten times. V gene TRBV5-6 combines with J gene TRBJ2-7, with D hard to call. V lost 4 bases and J 1 base, leaving 6 bases between the germline ends. Germline loops: CDR1 SGHDT, CDR2 YYEEEE. This CDR3 is 12 amino acids long. DNA for the CDR3: TGTGCCAGCAGCGGGATATCCTACGAGCAGTACTTC. Encoded protein: CASSGISYEQYF.

This clonotype occurred many times. The chain uses TRBV2 and TRBJ2-7, with D perhaps TRBD1 or TRBD2 (5 bases each). CDR3 size: 14 residues. CDR1 and CDR2 from the germline V gene are SNHLY and FYNNEI. Trimming left V 3 bases short and J 3 bases short, with 12 bases between. The CDR3 bases are TGTGCCAGCAGTGAGAGGGGAGCAAACTACGAGCAGTACTTC. Amino acid sequence: CASSERGANYEQYF.

The table lists this clonotype with a few counts. The CDR3 DNA reads TGCAGTGCTAGAGATGGGGACCCAATCAGGTCCTCCAACCTGATCAATGAGCAGTTCTTC. Its translation: CSARDGDPIRSSNLINEQFF. The chain links TRBV20-1 to TRBJ2-1; D tentatively reads TRBD1 or TRBD2 (5 bases each). Germline CDR1 and CDR2: DFQATT and SNEGSKA (reference sequence). V was clipped by 0 bases and J by 6 bases, with 30 bases between them. The CDR3 is 20 amino acids.

Comment on this clonotype: This may stem from a read error, because a much larger clone lies one nucleotide away. V is TRBV11-2 and J is TRBJ2-2, with D tentatively TRBD1 (6 bases). There are 15 residues in the CDR3. The V gene's germline CDR1 is SGHAT and CDR2 FQNNGV. The chain's CDR3 is CASSLQPRGIGEPFF. The CDR3 DNA reads TGTGCCAGCAGCTTACAACCAAGGGGGATCGGGGAGCCGTTTTTT.

This clonotype appeared many times. The chain couples TRBV4-1 to TRBJ2-1; tentatively, D is TRBD1 (5 bases). The CDR3 has 11 residues. Trimming cost V 7 bases and J 6 bases, with 7 bases left between them. Germline CDR1 is MGHRA and CDR2 is YSYEKL. CDR3 in DNA: TGCGCCAGCACCCAGGGCAATGAGCAGTTCTTC. It codes for CASTQGNEQFF.

This clonotype showed up just a few times. The V call is TRBV6-2 or TRBV6-3, the J call TRBJ2-2, with 11 positions matching TRBD1. Germline CDR1 and CDR2: MNHEY and SVGEGT. The CDR3 loop spans 15 amino acids. With V trimmed by 6 bases and J by 7 bases, 7 bases remained unmatched. CDR3 coding DNA: TGTGCCAGCAGCCCGGGACAGGGGGGAATCGGGGAGCTGTTTTTT. Translation: CASSPGQGGIGELFF.